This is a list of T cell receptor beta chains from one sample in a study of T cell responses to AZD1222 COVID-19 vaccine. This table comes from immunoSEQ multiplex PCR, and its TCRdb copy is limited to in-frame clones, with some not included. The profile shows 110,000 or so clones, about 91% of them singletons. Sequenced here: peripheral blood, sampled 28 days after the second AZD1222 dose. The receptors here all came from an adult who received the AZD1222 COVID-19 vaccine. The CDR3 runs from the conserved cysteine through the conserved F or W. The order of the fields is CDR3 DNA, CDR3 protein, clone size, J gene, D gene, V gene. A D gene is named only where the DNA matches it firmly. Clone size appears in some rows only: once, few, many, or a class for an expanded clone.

DNA: TGTGCCAGCAGTTCCGGGACAGGGGTCGCAACTAATGAAAAACTGTTTTTT; CDR3: CASSSGTGVATNEKLFF; size: -; J: TRBJ1-4; D: TRBD1; V: TRBV7-2
DNA: TGTGCCAGCAGCTCCTTTGGGAACACCATATATTTT; CDR3: CASSSFGNTIYF; size: -; J: TRBJ1-3; D: -; V: TRBV7-6
DNA: TGTGCCAGCTCACCAGGGGCCGAGAATGACTATGGCTACACCTTC; CDR3: CASSPGAENDYGYTF; size: once; J: TRBJ1-2; D: -; V: TRBV18
DNA: TGTGCCAGCAGCTCTACTAGCGGGGAGGTTGAGCAGTTCTTC; CDR3: CASSSTSGEVEQFF; size: -; J: TRBJ2-1; D: TRBD2; V: TRBV7-8
DNA: TGCGCCAGCAGTCAATCGACGCAGGGGTGGGATGGCTACACCTTC; CDR3: CASSQSTQGWDGYTF; size: -; J: TRBJ1-2; D: -; V: TRBV23-1
DNA: TGTGCCAGCAGTAAGACGGACCTCCTATCGGGCTACACCTTC; CDR3: CASSKTDLLSGYTF; size: -; J: TRBJ1-2; D: -; V: TRBV28
DNA: TGTGCCATCAGTGAGTCGATCGAGGGGTTTAACTCACCCCTCCACTTT; CDR3: CAISESIEGFNSPLHF; size: -; J: TRBJ1-6; D: -; V: TRBV10-3
DNA: TGCGCCAGCAGCCAAGATCTAGTAGGGACCGGCAATTCACCCCTCCACTTT; CDR3: CASSQDLVGTGNSPLHF; size: -; J: TRBJ1-6; D: -; V: TRBV4-3
DNA: TGTGCCAGCAGCTTAAAGGGCGGATCCTCTGGGGCCAACGTCCTGACTTTC; CDR3: CASSLKGGSSGANVLTF; size: -; J: TRBJ2-6; D: -; V: TRBV7-3
DNA: TGCGCCAGCAGCCAACCGACAGGTCCACGCTCCTACAATGAGCAGTTCTTC; CDR3: CASSQPTGPRSYNEQFF; size: -; J: TRBJ2-1; D: -; V: TRBV4-1
DNA: TGTGCCAGCAGGAGACAGGCCAATGGCTACACCTTC; CDR3: CASRRQANGYTF; size: -; J: TRBJ1-2; D: -; V: TRBV28
DNA: TGTGCCAGCAGGCTGGGGGCGGGGGGCTACACCTTC; CDR3: CASRLGAGGYTF; size: once; J: TRBJ1-2; D: -; V: TRBV12-3/TRBV12-4
DNA: TGTGCCAGCAGCCGGGGCCCCGGGGGAGAGACCCAGTACTTC; CDR3: CASSRGPGGETQYF; size: -; J: TRBJ2-5; D: -; V: TRBV6-2/TRBV6-3
DNA: TGTGCCAGCAGCTTAGCGTCGACAGGAGTTTACGAGCAGTACTTC; CDR3: CASSLASTGVYEQYF; size: -; J: TRBJ2-7; D: -; V: TRBV7-7
DNA: TGTGCCAGCACCTTACAGGGGCGGAACACTGAAGCTTTCTTT; CDR3: CASTLQGRNTEAFF; size: -; J: TRBJ1-1; D: TRBD1; V: TRBV6-5
DNA: TGTGCCAGCAGACCAGCGGGTTCCTACAATGAGCAGTTCTTC; CDR3: CASRPAGSYNEQFF; size: -; J: TRBJ2-1; D: -; V: TRBV7-2
DNA: TGTGCCAGCAGATACAGGGGGGAAAAACTGTTTTTT; CDR3: CASRYRGEKLFF; size: -; J: TRBJ1-4; D: TRBD1; V: TRBV3-1/TRBV3-2